The 24 T cell receptor beta chains listed next were all sequenced from one sample in a study of radiation and T cells in renal cell carcinoma. TCRdb's copy holds only in-frame clones and misses some; the assay was immunoSEQ multiplex PCR. There are 60,000 to 65,000 clones in the sample; around 76% occur only once, and roughly 7% lies in the top ten. Documented time point: blood 2 weeks post-SBRT. Treatment denoted: 15 Gy SBRT to primary tumor, nephrectomy 4 weeks later. The sequences come from blood, collected from a patient whose treatment included radiotherapy and nephrectomy. Every receptor here comes from a man between 60 and 75 years old with renal cell carcinoma.

This clone was seen a handful of times. The chain has TRBV15 and TRBJ1-2; D remains ambiguous. Germline V gene sequence: CDR1 LNHNV, CDR2 YYDKDF (reference sequence). CDR3 length: 15 residues. Deletions cut 2 bases from V and 1 base from J, with 11 bases between. The CDR3 nucleotides are TGTGCCACCAGCAGATCGCGGAGGGATAACTATGGCTACACCTTC. This encodes CATSRSRRDNYGYTF.

This clone was observed once. The chain employs TRBV19 and TRBJ1-2; no reliable D call. The CDR3 is 15 residues long. In germline, CDR1 is LNHDA, CDR2 SQIVND (reference sequence). V gave up 5 bases and J gave up 1 base, with 14 bases separating them. The CDR3 loop is CASSPDLRLNYGYTF. For the CDR3, the DNA is TGTGCCAGTAGTCCGGACCTCCGCCTTAACTATGGCTACACCTTC.

V usage is TRBV30 and J usage is TRBJ2-3, with D perhaps assigned TRBD1 or TRBD2 (6 bases each). Germline lookup yields CDR1 GTSNPN and CDR2 SVGIG (reference sequence). The germline V and J ends were trimmed by 4 bases and 0 bases, with 11 bases remaining between them. This CDR3 has 14 residues. The CDR3 is CAWKTGASTDTQYF. The CDR3 nucleotides are TGTGCCTGGAAGACGGGGGCAAGCACAGATACGCAGTATTTT.

This clone was observed a few times. The chain joins TRBV19 to TRBJ1-1, with a possible D match to TRBD1 (6 bases). CDR1 is LNHDA and CDR2 is SQIVND in the germline V gene (reference sequence). This CDR3 has 13 residues. The V and J ends lost 3 bases and 5 bases respectively, with 10 bases between them. CDR3 residues: CASSMGRGTEAFF. CDR3 coding DNA: TGTGCCAGTAGTATGGGGAGGGGGACTGAAGCTTTCTTT.

The rearrangement links TRBV7-2 to TRBJ1-4, with D maybe TRBD1 (6 bases). Per the germline V gene, CDR1 is SGHTA and CDR2 is FQGNSA. This CDR3 comprises 14 residues. V was shortened by 2 bases and J by 7 bases, with 11 bases between the two germline ends. CDR3 residues: CASSLNRGAEKLFF. CDR3 nucleotide sequence: TGTGCCAGCAGCTTAAATCGGGGGGCTGAAAAACTGTTTTTT.

This clone was picked up one time. The chain carries TRBV18 and TRBJ1-2; 9 bases line up with TRBD1. V lost 4 bases to trimming and J lost 0 bases; unmatched junction nucleotides: 6. Germline assignment: CDR1 KGHSH and CDR2 LQKENI. This CDR3 comprises 16 residues. In DNA form, the CDR3 reads TGTGCCAGCTCACGGGACAGGGCGCCTACTAACTATGGCTACACCTTC. Protein product: CASSRDRAPTNYGYTF.

The sample holds a few counts of this clone. The CDR3 here is CASSTKQSDEQYV. Here the CDR3 DNA reads TGTGCCAGTAGTACAAAACAGTCGGACGAGCAGTACGTC. V and J are TRBV19 and TRBJ2-7; no firm D call. Between the trimmed V and J ends, which lost 4 bases and 5 bases, there was a span of 12 bases. CDR1 and CDR2 (germline): LNHDA, SQIVND (reference sequence). This CDR3 comprises 13 residues.

The V gene is TRBV18, the J gene TRBJ1-2, with D perhaps matching TRBD1 (5 bases). The CDR3 extends over 18 amino acids. The germline gives CDR1 KGHSH, CDR2 LQKENI. V gave up 5 bases and J gave up 4 bases, with 26 bases separating them. The CDR3 spells CASSTQPGLSVNIYGYTF. CDR3 nucleotide sequence: TGTGCCAGCTCAACACAACCGGGACTGTCCGTAAATATCTATGGCTACACCTTC.

The V call is TRBV5-6, the J call TRBJ2-1; 15 bases are a match to TRBD2. V was pared by 4 bases and J by 3 bases, with 5 bases of the junction left unmatched. In germline, CDR1 is SGHDT, CDR2 YYEEEE. This CDR3 contains 17 residues. CDR3 coding DNA: TGTGCCAGCAGCCGAGGACTAGCGGGAGGGTTCTACAATGAGCAGTTCTTC. It translates to CASSRGLAGGFYNEQFF.

This clone has only a few counts. This sequence joins TRBV2 and TRBJ2-3; TRBD1 or TRBD2 may be the D gene (6 bases each). V was trimmed by 2 bases and J by 4 bases, leaving 13 bases between them. The CDR3 loop spans 15 amino acids. Per germline, CDR1 SNHLY and CDR2 FYNNEI. The CDR3 protein is CASSEQGTFADTQYF. The CDR3, as DNA: TGTGCCAGCAGTGAACAGGGGACTTTTGCAGATACGCAGTATTTT.

The chain couples TRBV27 to TRBJ2-2; no clear D gene. Germline CDR1 is MNHEY and CDR2 is SMNVEV (reference sequence). The V and J ends lost 1 base and 4 bases respectively, with 4 bases between them. CDR3 length: 13 residues. The CDR3 loop reads CASSLLFTGELFF. The CDR3 region has the DNA TGTGCCAGCAGTTTATTGTTCACCGGGGAGCTGTTTTTT.

This chain joins TRBV6-1 and TRBJ1-2, with D hard to call. The ends were cut back, 1 base at V and 4 bases at J, with 16 bases in the middle. CDR1 is MNHNS, CDR2 SASEGT, per germline. CDR3 length: 16 amino acids. The CDR3 region has the DNA TGTGCCAGCAGTGAAGTAAGCGTCAGCTCGGGCTATGGCTACACCTTC. This translates into CASSEVSVSSGYGYTF.

V gene TRBV5-1 combines with J gene TRBJ1-1; D is ambiguous. The germline V and J ends were trimmed by 4 bases and 0 bases, with 13 bases remaining between them. The germline CDR1 and CDR2 sequences are SGHRS and YFSETQ. The length of the CDR3 is 15 residues. The CDR3 is CASSARLLLNTEAFF. CDR3 coding DNA: TGCGCCAGCAGCGCCCGTCTTCTTTTGAACACTGAAGCTTTCTTT.

V is TRBV10-3 and J is TRBJ1-5, with D tentatively TRBD1 (5 bases). The V gene lost 10 bases and the J gene lost 9 bases, with 25 bases spanning the gap. CDR1 ENHRY and CDR2 SYGVKD come from the germline V gene. The CDR3 sequence is 15 residues long. The CDR3 region has the DNA TGTGCCACCAAGGAGGGAAGTGAGACAGCCTGGCCCCAGCATTTT. Translated, it gives CATKEGSETAWPQHF.

The V and J genes are TRBV29-1 and TRBJ2-1; TRBD1 aligns across 7 bases. Germline-derived CDR1 and CDR2 are SQVTM and ANQGSEA. V lost 4 bases and J lost 6; bases outside the gene matches: 12. There are 15 residues in the CDR3. The CDR3 DNA reads as TGCAGCGTTGGCCCATTAGGACAGGAGCCCAATGAGCAGTTCTTC. This translates into CSVGPLGQEPNEQFF.

This clone came up a few times. This chain joins TRBV7-6 and TRBJ2-1; D is perhaps TRBD1 or TRBD2 (5 bases each). Germline V CDR1 and CDR2: SGHVS, FNYEAQ. CDR3 length: 16 amino acids. The V end was cut by 5 bases, the J end by 0 bases, with 14 bases between. CDR3 region: CASSPGTTRSYNEQFF. The CDR3 coding sequence is TGTGCCAGCAGCCCGGGGACCACCCGCTCCTACAATGAGCAGTTCTTC.

This clone was picked up one time. The genes are TRBV5-4 and TRBJ1-2, with D hard to call. This CDR3 comprises 13 residues. Germline CDR1 and CDR2: SGHNT and YYREEE (reference sequence). The germline V and J ends were trimmed by 0 bases and 2 bases, with 5 bases remaining between them. This CDR3 reads CASSLDGNYGYTF. CDR3 nucleotide sequence: TGTGCCAGCAGCTTGGACGGAAACTATGGCTACACCTTC.

The chain combines TRBV30 with TRBJ1-3, with D possibly TRBD1 on 5 matching bases. Trimming removed 1 base from V and 1 base from J, with 11 bases in between. CDR1 and CDR2 from the germline V gene are GTSNPN and SVGIG (reference sequence). CDR3 length equals 15 residues. CDR3 sequence: CAWSAFGTSGNTIYF. In nucleotides, the CDR3 is TGTGCCTGGAGTGCCTTCGGGACTTCTGGAAACACCATATATTTT.

V usage is TRBV7-2 and J usage is TRBJ1-6; D call uncertain. Trimming took off 5 bases at V and 3 bases at J, with 11 bases between the two ends. CDR3 length: 15 amino acids. CDR1 SGHTA and CDR2 FQGNSA come from the germline V gene. CDR3 DNA sequence: TGTGCCAGCAGCATCGGACCAAGCTATAATTCACCCCTCCACTTT. Its translation is CASSIGPSYNSPLHF. The full variable domain, in which reference TRBV7-2 and TRBJ1-6 provide the parts outside the CDR3, is GAGVSQSPSNKVTEKGKDVELRCDPISGHTALYWYRQSLGQGLEFLIYFQGNSAPDKSGLPSDRFSAERTGGSVSTLTIQRTQQEDSAVYLCASSIGPSYNSPLHFGNGTRLTVT.

V gene TRBV18 combines with J gene TRBJ1-1; D unclear. The CDR3 spans 13 residues. Trimming stripped 6 bases from V and 1 base from J, with 9 bases between. Germline V gives CDR1 KGHSH, CDR2 LQKENI. In DNA form, the CDR3 reads TGTGCCAGCTCCCTACGACAGAACACTGAAGCTTTCTTT. It translates to CASSLRQNTEAFF.

V is TRBV9 and J is TRBJ1-1, with 7 bases matching TRBD1. V trimming: 4 bases; J trimming: 0 bases; junction bases outside the gene matches: 6. The germline V gene encodes CDR1 SGDLS and CDR2 YYNGEE. The CDR3 totals 15 residues. The chain's CDR3 is CASSPSGQMNTEAFF. Here the CDR3 DNA reads TGTGCCAGCAGCCCGTCGGGACAGATGAACACTGAAGCTTTCTTT. The full variable domain, completed using reference TRBV9 and TRBJ1-1, is DSGVTQTPKHLITATGQRVTLRCSPRSGDLSVYWYQQSLDQGLQFLIQYYNGEERAKGNILERFSAQQFPDLHSELNLSSLELGDSALYFCASSPSGQMNTEAFFGQGTRLTVV.

This chain uses TRBV10-3 with TRBJ1-2, with 7 bases aligning to TRBD1. The CDR3 is made up of 16 amino acids. V lost 6 bases, J lost 7 bases, and 17 bases stayed unmatched. The V gene's germline CDR1 is ENHRY and CDR2 SYGVKD. CDR3 sequence reads: CAISQGVTAPLRGYTF. The CDR3 bases are TGTGCCATCAGCCAGGGGGTGACAGCGCCCCTTCGTGGCTACACCTTC.

This clone was observed a handful of times. The CDR3 region is CASSLDNEQYF. DNA for the CDR3: TGTGCCAGCAGCTTAGACAACGAGCAGTACTTC. The chain has TRBV7-9 and TRBJ2-7; D not certain. The CDR3 is made up of 11 amino acids. Trimming cost V 1 base and J 5 bases, with 3 bases left between them. Germline V gene data show CDR1 as SEHNR and CDR2 as FQNEAQ (reference sequence).

The gene calls are TRBV6-5 and TRBJ1-3; D possibly corresponds to TRBD1 (6 bases). Per the germline V gene, CDR1 is MNHEY and CDR2 is SVGAGI. Trimming shortened V by 0 bases and J by 2 bases, and 8 bases separated the two germline ends. This CDR3 is 15 amino acids long. CDR3 nucleotide sequence: TGTGCCAGCAGTTACTCCCCAGGGGCTGGAAACACCATATATTTT. It codes for CASSYSPGAGNTIYF.